This TCR beta chain was retrieved from a study of vaccination effects on CD4 cells after COVID-19. The CDR3 consists of 15 residues. The germline V and J ends were trimmed by 3 bases and 5 bases, with 11 bases remaining between them. CDR1 and CDR2 (germline): LGHNA, YSLEER. Details on this clone: Its target is not known.

Here immunoSEQ multiplex PCR was the method, and the copy in TCRdb shows in-frame clones only, minus some. The sample consists of roughly 27,000 clones, 65% to 85% of them appearing once. Prior to sequencing, the ViraFEST assay stimulated PBMC with viral peptide pools, which expanded the antigen-specific CD4+ T cells. Researchers isolated CD4+ T cells once approximately ten days of culture had elapsed. The individual was infected with SARS-CoV-2 between March and December 2020, as confirmed by PCR. Sequences were derived from CD4+ T cells from PBMCs cultured with HCoV-NL63 spike peptides, sampled before COVID-19 vaccination. The sequence came from a human donor who had a prior SARS-CoV-2 infection. The chain recombines TRBV4-3 with TRBJ1-6; TRBD1 is a possible D gene (6 bases). CDR3: CASSQHRAHNSPLHF. The CDR3 nucleotides read TGCGCCAGCAGCCAGCACAGGGCGCATAATTCACCCCTCCACTTT.